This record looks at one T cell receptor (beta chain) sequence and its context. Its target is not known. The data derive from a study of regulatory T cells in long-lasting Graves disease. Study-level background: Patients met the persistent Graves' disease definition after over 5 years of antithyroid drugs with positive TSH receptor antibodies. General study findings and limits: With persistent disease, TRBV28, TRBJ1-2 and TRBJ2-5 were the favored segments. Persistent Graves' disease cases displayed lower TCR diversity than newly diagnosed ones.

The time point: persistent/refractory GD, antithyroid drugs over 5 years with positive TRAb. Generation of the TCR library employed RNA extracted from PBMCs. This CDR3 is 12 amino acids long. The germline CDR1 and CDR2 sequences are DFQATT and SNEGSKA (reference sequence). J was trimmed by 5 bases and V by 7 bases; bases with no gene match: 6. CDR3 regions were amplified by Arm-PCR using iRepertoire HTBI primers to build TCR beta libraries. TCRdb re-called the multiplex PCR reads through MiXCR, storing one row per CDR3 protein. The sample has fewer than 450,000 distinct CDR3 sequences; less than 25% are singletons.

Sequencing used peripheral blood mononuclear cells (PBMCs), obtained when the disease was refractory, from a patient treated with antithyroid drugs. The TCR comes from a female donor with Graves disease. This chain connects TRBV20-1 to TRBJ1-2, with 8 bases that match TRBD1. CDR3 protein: CSVTGTGYGYTF. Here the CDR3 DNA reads TGCAGTGTTACCGGGACAGGATATGGCTACACCTTC.